Below are 17 T cell receptor beta chains sequenced from a single sample in a study. TCRdb analysed the RT-PCR reads with MiXCR anew, one entry per CDR3 protein. The table includes about 680,000 distinct CDR3 sequences, approximately 15% detected once. Sample: memory CD4+ T cells from blood. Receptors originate from a female donor in good health, serving as a healthy control.

This clonotype came up a few times. The CDR3 bases are TGCGCCAGCAGCGAGGGGAGCGGGAGCGATGAGCAGTTCTTC. As protein: CASSEGSGSDEQFF. This chain links TRBV5-1 with TRBJ2-1; 8 bases agree with TRBD2. The junction had 8 bases not matched to a gene; V was cut back by 4 bases and J by 8 bases. The CDR3 consists of 14 residues. Germline V gene lookup returns CDR1 SGHRS and CDR2 YFSETQ. Supplemented by reference TRBV5-1 and TRBJ2-1, the full variable domain reads KAGVTQTPRYLIKTRGQQVTLSCSPISGHRSVSWYQQTPGQGLQFLFEYFSETQRNKGNFPGRFSGRQFSNSRSEMNVSTLELGDSALYLCASSEGSGSDEQFFGPGTRLTVL.

This clonotype has ten or more counts. The rearrangement links TRBV4-3 to TRBJ2-2; TRBD2 is a possible D gene (6 bases). The CDR3 totals 16 residues. The V end was cut by 2 bases, the J end by 4 bases, with 14 bases between. CDR1 is LGHNA, CDR2 YSLEER, per germline. In nucleotides, the CDR3 is TGCGCCAGCAGCCAATCCAATCTGGGGGGCACCGGGGAGCTGTTTTTT. Amino acid sequence: CASSQSNLGGTGELFF.

The sample holds a few counts of this clonotype. The chain couples TRBV6-6 to TRBJ2-3, with 8 positions matching TRBD2. Germline CDR1 and CDR2: MNHNY and SVGAGI (reference sequence). The V segment lost 4 bases and the J segment 8 bases; nucleotides outside the gene matches: 14. The CDR3 runs 16 residues. Here the CDR3 reads CASSFRAGVGAGTQYF. In DNA form, the CDR3 reads TGTGCCAGCAGTTTCAGAGCGGGAGTGGGAGCCGGTACGCAGTATTTT.

There are a few counts of this clonotype. The V gene is TRBV7-2, the J gene TRBJ2-5; D is uncertain. V was clipped by 3 bases and J by 5 bases, with 13 bases between them. The germline V gene has CDR1 SGHTA and CDR2 FQGNSA. The CDR3 runs to 14 residues. The CDR3 DNA reads as TGTGCCAGCAGCTTTTGGCCCGCCGAGGAGACCCAGTACTTC. Encoded protein: CASSFWPAEETQYF.

The chain combines TRBV5-1 with TRBJ1-1, with D maybe TRBD1 (5 bases). Trimming left V 4 bases short and J 4 bases short, with 14 bases between. The CDR3 is made up of 14 amino acids. Germline assignment: CDR1 SGHRS and CDR2 YFSETQ. This CDR3 is CASSPQGIGTEAFF. Written as DNA, the CDR3 is TGCGCCAGCAGCCCCCAGGGAATCGGCACTGAAGCTTTCTTT.

The table lists this clonotype with a few counts. The gene calls are TRBV24-1 and TRBJ2-7; D may be TRBD2 (6 bases). Germline values: CDR1 KGHDR, CDR2 SFDVKD. This CDR3 is built from 13 residues. V shed 12 bases and J shed 7 bases, with 21 bases lying between them. DNA for the CDR3: TGTGCCGGCCCCCGGGACTGGAGGTTGGAGCAGTACTTC. This codes for CAGPRDWRLEQYF.

This chain joins TRBV2 and TRBJ1-4, with TRBD1 identical over 7 bases. In germline, CDR1 is SNHLY, CDR2 FYNNEI. The CDR3 extends over 18 amino acids. The trim removed 6 bases at V and 5 bases at J, leaving 18 bases unmatched. In nucleotides, the CDR3 is TGTGCCAGCAGGGCTGGACAGGCGGCGTCATTCTTCAATGAAAAACTGTTTTTT. This encodes CASRAGQAASFFNEKLFF.

This clonotype showed up many times. This chain uses TRBV4-2 with TRBJ2-1; TRBD2 agrees at 7 bases. Trimming at V came to 0 bases and at J to 2 bases, leaving 4 bases not matched to a gene. The CDR3 spans 16 residues. Germline assignment: CDR1 LGHNA and CDR2 YNFKEQ. CDR3 nucleotide sequence: TGTGCCAGCAGCCAAGAACCTAGCGGAACCTACAATGAGCAGTTCTTC. Its protein is CASSQEPSGTYNEQFF.

V gene TRBV4-3 combines with J gene TRBJ2-5; D unresolved. The V and J ends lost 0 bases and 4 bases respectively, with 12 bases between them. CDR3 length: 15 amino acids. CDR1 is LGHNA, CDR2 YSLEER, per germline. The CDR3 protein is CASSQDLGSGETQYF. In nucleotides, the CDR3 is TGCGCCAGCAGCCAAGATTTGGGGTCTGGAGAGACCCAGTACTTC.

This clonotype was counted between two and nine times. The chain joins TRBV11-2 to TRBJ2-7, with D tentatively TRBD2 (6 bases). The CDR3 spans 12 residues. V was shortened by 3 bases and J by 12 bases, with 15 bases between the two germline ends. Germline V CDR1 and CDR2: SGHAT, FQNNGV. The CDR3 is CASSLVGGAGYF. The CDR3 bases are TGTGCCAGCAGCTTGGTTGGAGGGGCCGGGTACTTC.

This clonotype was seen only a few times. V usage is TRBV20-1 and J usage is TRBJ1-2; D is uncertain. V was shortened by 3 bases and J by 7 bases, with 6 bases between the two germline ends. This CDR3 has 10 residues. CDR1 is DFQATT and CDR2 is SNEGSKA in the germline V gene (reference sequence). The CDR3 sequence: CSASAFGYTF. The DNA for the CDR3 is TGCAGTGCTAGTGCGTTTGGCTACACCTTC.

The V gene is TRBV7-2, the J gene TRBJ2-7, with 8 bases lining up with TRBD2. V shed 5 bases and J 3 bases; nucleotides not matched to a gene: 6. Looked up from germline, CDR1 is SGHTA and CDR2 is FQGNSA. The CDR3 covers 14 residues. CDR3 sequence reads: CASSPPGGGYEQYF. CDR3 nucleotides: TGTGCCAGCAGCCCTCCGGGAGGGGGCTACGAGCAGTACTTC. The full variable domain, in which reference TRBV7-2 and TRBJ2-7 provide the parts outside the CDR3, is GAGVSQSPSNKVTEKGKDVELRCDPISGHTALYWYRQSLGQGLEFLIYFQGNSAPDKSGLPSDRFSAERTGGSVSTLTIQRTQQEDSAVYLCASSPPGGGYEQYFGPGTRLTVT.

The chain couples TRBV12-3 or TRBV12-4 to TRBJ1-2, with D possibly TRBD1 on 5 matching bases. The CDR3 is made up of 12 amino acids. V was trimmed by 11 bases and J by 3 bases, leaving 13 bases between them. CDR3 DNA: TGTGCCGTCGCAGGGCCACACTATGGCTACACCTTC. Translating it yields CAVAGPHYGYTF.

The CDR3 DNA follows: TGCGCCAGCAGCTTGGTGGGTGGGGTATCCTACGAGCAGTACTTC. Protein: CASSLVGGVSYEQYF. This chain links TRBV5-1 with TRBJ2-7, with D unresolved. With 0 bases removed from V and 1 base from J, the gap between germline ends came to 11 bases. The CDR3 has 15 residues. Germline-derived CDR1 and CDR2 are SGHRS and YFSETQ.

The V gene is TRBV28, the J gene TRBJ2-1; TRBD2 matches at 9 bases. This CDR3 has 13 residues. V trimming: 8 bases; J trimming: 4 bases; junction bases outside the gene matches: 3. Germline-derived CDR1 and CDR2 are MDHEN and SYDVKM. The CDR3 sequence: CASAGGGYNEQFF. The CDR3 DNA sequence: TGTGCCAGCGCGGGAGGGGGATACAATGAGCAGTTCTTC.

The sample holds a few counts of this clonotype. This rearrangement joins TRBV4-1 to TRBJ2-3, with D perhaps given as TRBD1 or TRBD2 (5 bases each). The germline V gene encodes CDR1 MGHRA and CDR2 YSYEKL. The CDR3 totals 15 residues. The V end was cut by 0 bases, the J end by 7 bases, with 14 bases between. CDR3 sequence reads: CASSQDGGSIHTQYF. Written as DNA, the CDR3 is TGCGCCAGCAGCCAAGATGGGGGATCTATACATACGCAGTATTTT.

The chain employs TRBV12-3 or TRBV12-4 and TRBJ1-2; the match to TRBD1 covers 9 bases. There are 15 residues in the CDR3. Trimming at V came to 6 bases and at J to 7 bases, leaving 12 bases not matched to a gene. The CDR3: CASSPGGQGRFGYTF. The DNA for the CDR3 is TGTGCCAGCAGCCCGGGGGGACAGGGAAGGTTTGGCTACACCTTC.